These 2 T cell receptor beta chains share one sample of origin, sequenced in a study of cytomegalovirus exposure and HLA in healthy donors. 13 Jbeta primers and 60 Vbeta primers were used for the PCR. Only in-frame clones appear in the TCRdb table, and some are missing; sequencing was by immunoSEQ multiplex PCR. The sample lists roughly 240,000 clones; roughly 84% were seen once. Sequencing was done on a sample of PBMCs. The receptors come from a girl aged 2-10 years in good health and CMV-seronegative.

The CDR3 is CATSRDVGAYQPQHF. CDR3 coding DNA: TGTGCCACCAGCAGAGATGTGGGGGCATATCAGCCCCAGCATTTT. The J gene is TRBJ1-5, the V gene TRBV15, with D possibly being TRBD1 (6 bases). V gave up 0 bases and J gave up 5 bases, with 11 bases separating them. CDR3 length: 15 amino acids. Germline assignment: CDR1 LNHNV and CDR2 YYDKDF (reference sequence). Combining the CDR3 with reference TRBV15 and TRBJ1-5 gives the whole variable domain DAMVIQNPRYQVTQFGKPVTLSCSQTLNHNVMYWYQQKSSQAPKLLFHYYDKDFNNEADTPDNFQSRRPNTSFCFLDIRSPGLGDTAMYLCATSRDVGAYQPQHFGDGTRLSIL.

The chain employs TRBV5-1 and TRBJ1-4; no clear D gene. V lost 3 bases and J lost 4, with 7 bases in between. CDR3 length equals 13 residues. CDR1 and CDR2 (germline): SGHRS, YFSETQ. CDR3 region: CASSSQFNEKLFF. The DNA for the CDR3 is TGCGCCAGCAGCTCCCAGTTTAATGAAAAACTGTTTTTT. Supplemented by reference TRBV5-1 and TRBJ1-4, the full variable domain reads KAGVTQTPRYLIKTRGQQVTLSCSPISGHRSVSWYQQTPGQGLQFLFEYFSETQRNKGNFPGRFSGRQFSNSRSEMNVSTLELGDSALYLCASSSQFNEKLFFGSGTQLSVL.